The 31 T cell receptor beta chains given below trace back to one sample, sequenced in a study of cytomegalovirus exposure and HLA in healthy donors. PCR primers comprised 60 Vbeta and 13 Jbeta primers. Libraries were prepared by immunoSEQ multiplex PCR; TCRdb keeps only in-frame clonotypes and omits some of them. Counted here are about 200,000 clones, around 80% occurring once; the ten biggest clones make up around 15%. Sequenced: PBMCs. The receptor set was obtained from a man aged 35-49 years in good health and CMV-seronegative.

The rearrangement links TRBV7-9 to TRBJ1-1; D remains ambiguous. In germline, CDR1 is SEHNR, CDR2 FQNEAQ (reference sequence). The CDR3 consists of 15 residues. The V gene lost 4 bases and the J gene lost 0 bases, with 12 bases spanning the gap. This CDR3 is CASSSNRHLNTEAFF. The CDR3 nucleotides are TGTGCCAGCAGCTCGAACAGACACCTGAACACTGAAGCTTTCTTT.

This clone was seen just once. A read error may produce the germline difference seen at one junction end. The J gene is TRBJ2-4, the V gene TRBV19; 7 bases map to TRBD1. This CDR3 spans 12 amino acids. Looked up from germline, CDR1 is LNHDA and CDR2 is SQIVND (reference sequence). In nucleotides, the CDR3 is TGTGCCAGTAGTACCCCACAGGGGCCGCGTTGGTGG. Protein product: CASSTPQGPRWW.

CDR3 coding DNA: TGTGCCAGCAGTGAACCGGGACTAGCGGGTTCCTACGAGCAGTACTTC. It translates to CASSEPGLAGSYEQYF. This sequence joins TRBV28 and TRBJ2-7; TRBD2 matches 12 bases. Germline V CDR1 and CDR2: MDHEN, SYDVKM. CDR3 length: 16 residues. The V segment lost 5 bases and the J segment 1 base; nucleotides outside the gene matches: 6.

The rearrangement joins TRBV19 to TRBJ2-3; 11 bases align to TRBD1. The CDR3 has 15 residues. J lost 3 bases, V lost 5 bases, and 4 bases had no gene match. The V gene's germline CDR1 is LNHDA and CDR2 SQIVND (reference sequence). CDR3 amino acids: CASSARDRGTDTQYF. The CDR3 DNA is TGTGCCAGTAGTGCCCGGGACAGGGGGACAGATACGCAGTATTTT.

This clone was seen only a few times. This rearrangement joins TRBV29-1 to TRBJ2-5; tentative D call: TRBD2 (6 bases). The germline gives CDR1 SQVTM, CDR2 ANQGSEA. The CDR3 spans 14 residues. Trimming stripped 0 bases from V and 5 bases from J, with 13 bases between. CDR3 residues: CSVEDHGGGETQYF. In nucleotides, the CDR3 is TGCAGCGTTGAAGATCATGGGGGAGGCGAGACCCAGTACTTC.

The chain has TRBV14 and TRBJ2-7; TRBD2 aligns across 7 bases. This CDR3 spans 15 amino acids. V dropped 1 base and J dropped 5; count of bases not matched to a gene: 8. Germline V CDR1 and CDR2: SGHDN, FVKESK. CDR3 sequence (DNA): TGTGCCAGCAGCCAAGGGGGGAGGGTAATCCACGAGCAGTACTTC. It encodes CASSQGGRVIHEQYF.

The chain links TRBV7-8 to TRBJ2-7, with 12 bases matching TRBD2. The junction had 12 bases not matched to a gene; V was cut back by 5 bases and J by 7 bases. Germline V lookup: CDR1 SGHVS, CDR2 FQNEAQ. This CDR3 has 16 residues. CDR3 sequence: CASSPRRLAGEGEQYF. As DNA, the CDR3 is TGTGCCAGCAGCCCCCGCCGACTAGCGGGAGAAGGAGAGCAGTACTTC.

This clone is labeled medium-sized (0.01 to 0.1%). The V gene is TRBV9, the J gene TRBJ1-1; 8 bases fit TRBD1. Germline values: CDR1 SGDLS, CDR2 YYNGEE. The CDR3 runs to 15 residues. J lost 7 bases, V lost 0 bases, and 8 bases had no gene match. The CDR3 nucleotides read TGTGCCAGCAGCGTAGATAACCGAGGGACAGGTGAAGCTTTCTTT. Amino acid sequence: CASSVDNRGTGEAFF.

V is TRBV7-2 and J is TRBJ1-3; a possible D gene is TRBD1 (5 bases). V was pared by 4 bases and J by 2 bases, with 12 bases between. Germline values: CDR1 SGHTA, CDR2 FQGNSA. The CDR3 spans 15 residues. The CDR3 region has the DNA TGTGCCAGCAGCTCGACTTCGGGGGCTGGAAACACCATATATTTT. It specifies CASSSTSGAGNTIYF.

This sequence joins TRBV19 and TRBJ2-1; the D gene is possibly TRBD1 (6 bases). Trimming took off 11 bases at V and 8 bases at J, with 13 bases between the two ends. This CDR3 spans 11 amino acids. The germline CDR1 and CDR2 sequences are LNHDA and SQIVND (reference sequence). The CDR3 loop reads CAAQGYDEQFF. The DNA for the CDR3 is TGTGCCGCTCAGGGGTACGATGAGCAGTTCTTC.

V and J are TRBV7-6 and TRBJ1-1; 7 nucleotides line up with TRBD1. Trimming removed 5 bases from V and 0 bases from J; junction bases left unmatched: 6. Germline V gene lookup returns CDR1 SGHVS and CDR2 FNYEAQ. This CDR3 is built from 15 residues. CDR3 residues: CASSPRTGLNTEAFF. The CDR3 DNA reads TGTGCCAGCAGCCCACGGACAGGTCTGAACACTGAAGCTTTCTTT.

The V call is TRBV11-1, the J call TRBJ2-3, with TRBD1 matching 7 bases. The CDR3 extends over 16 amino acids. With 5 bases clipped from V and 0 bases from J, the junction kept 8 bases outside the gene matches. CDR1 and CDR2 from the germline V gene are SGHAT and FQDESV (reference sequence). The CDR3 sequence: CASSLEGAFSTDTQYF. The CDR3 coding sequence is TGTGCCAGCAGCCTAGAGGGGGCGTTTAGCACAGATACGCAGTATTTT.

The chain employs TRBV6-5 and TRBJ2-1; TRBD2 matches at 8 bases. This CDR3 has 15 amino acids. Germline V gives CDR1 MNHEY, CDR2 SVGAGI. The V gene end was trimmed by 2 bases and the J gene end by 8 bases; junction bases not matched to a gene: 8. The CDR3 nucleotides are TGTGCCAGCAGTTACGAGGCGGGAGGCCCGGATGAGCAGTTCTTC. Residues: CASSYEAGGPDEQFF.

This clone occurred a few times. This sequence joins TRBV4-2 and TRBJ1-4, with TRBD1 matching 10 bases. J was trimmed by 12 bases and V by 1 base; bases with no gene match: 11. The CDR3 contains 16 residues. Germline V gene sequence: CDR1 LGHNA, CDR2 YNFKEQ. This CDR3 reads CASSQVGTGDPKQLFF. The CDR3 DNA is TGTGCCAGCAGCCAAGTCGGGACAGGGGACCCGAAGCAACTGTTTTTT.

This clone turned up a few times. CDR3 in amino acids: CASSDSTDSNEQFF. CDR3 sequence (DNA): TGTGCCAGCAGTGACTCGACAGATTCTAATGAGCAGTTCTTC. The genes are TRBV6-4 and TRBJ2-1; a weak D match, TRBD1 (5 bases). The V end was cut by 0 bases, the J end by 7 bases, with 10 bases between. Germline CDR1 MRHNA, CDR2 SNTAGT. The CDR3 sequence is 14 residues long.

This chain connects TRBV7-9 to TRBJ2-6, with 7 positions matching TRBD2. CDR3 length: 17 residues. CDR1 is SEHNR, CDR2 FQNEAQ, per germline (reference sequence). V was pared by 8 bases and J by 0 bases, with 10 bases of the junction left unmatched. The CDR3 sequence is CASLVAGGLSGANVLTF. Written as DNA, the CDR3 is TGTGCCAGCTTGGTAGCGGGCGGCCTCTCTGGGGCCAACGTCCTGACTTTC.

This rearrangement joins TRBV5-1 to TRBJ2-7; no firm D call. Trimming stripped 0 bases from V and 2 bases from J, with 12 bases between. The CDR3 contains 15 residues. Germline V gene data show CDR1 as SGHRS and CDR2 as YFSETQ. CDR3 coding DNA: TGCGCCAGCAGCTTGGAGCCGGAGAGAGCCTACGAGCAGTACTTC. Protein sequence: CASSLEPERAYEQYF.

The V and J genes are TRBV10-2 and TRBJ2-3; the D gene is possibly TRBD2 (6 bases). Trimming cost V 2 bases and J 2 bases, with 11 bases left between them. The germline CDR1 and CDR2 sequences are WSHSY and SAAADI. The CDR3 length is 15 residues. The DNA of the CDR3 is TGCGCCAGCAGTGAGGGTAGCGGATTCACAGATACGCAGTATTTT. Protein: CASSEGSGFTDTQYF.

The CDR3 loop reads CATSRDKGYNQPQHF. CDR3 coding DNA: TGTGCCACCAGCAGAGATAAGGGGTATAATCAGCCCCAGCATTTT. This chain joins TRBV15 and TRBJ1-5; D perhaps matches TRBD1 (5 bases). Per germline, CDR1 LNHNV and CDR2 YYDKDF (reference sequence). Trimming left V 0 bases short and J 4 bases short, with 10 bases between. The CDR3 length is 15 residues.

V usage is TRBV12-5 and J usage is TRBJ2-2, with D perhaps matching TRBD2 (6 bases). The CDR3 spans 17 residues. Germline V gene sequence: CDR1 LGHNT, CDR2 FRNRAP. V dropped 4 bases and J dropped 4 bases, with 19 bases sitting between them. The CDR3 bases are TGTGCTAGTGGTTCCCCAGGCGGGAATGGAGGCACCGGGGAGCTGTTTTTT. Translated, it gives CASGSPGGNGGTGELFF.

This clone has a single count. V is TRBV5-1 and J is TRBJ2-3; 9 nucleotides match TRBD1. Trimming removed 3 bases from V and 4 bases from J; junction bases left unmatched: 6. CDR1 and CDR2 from the germline V gene are SGHRS and YFSETQ. CDR3 length equals 15 residues. DNA of the CDR3: TGCGCCAGCAGCTGGGGACAGGGAGGTTCAGATACGCAGTATTTT. This gives the protein CASSWGQGGSDTQYF.

The genes are TRBV9 and TRBJ2-1, with 8 bases matching TRBD2. V lost 0 bases to trimming and J lost 0 bases; unmatched junction nucleotides: 2. The CDR3 consists of 16 residues. Germline V gene data show CDR1 as SGDLS and CDR2 as YYNGEE. In DNA, the CDR3 is TGTGCCAGCAGCGTAGGTCTAGCGGGCTCCTACAATGAGCAGTTCTTC. This sequence encodes CASSVGLAGSYNEQFF.

The gene calls are TRBV5-4 and TRBJ1-2; 8 nucleotides line up with TRBD1. The V and J ends lost 5 bases and 4 bases, in that order; junction bases with no gene match: 4. Per germline, CDR1 SGHNT and CDR2 YYREEE (reference sequence). CDR3 length: 13 amino acids. Here the CDR3 reads CASSSDRAYGYTF. CDR3 nucleotide sequence: TGTGCCAGCAGTTCGGACAGGGCCTATGGCTACACCTTC.

The chain recombines TRBV15 with TRBJ2-2, with a possible D match to TRBD2 (5 bases). The CDR3 has 12 amino acids. Germline V gives CDR1 LNHNV, CDR2 YYDKDF (reference sequence). Trimming left V 3 bases short and J 7 bases short, with 6 bases between. DNA of the CDR3: TGTGCCACCAGCAGCGGGGACGGGGAGCTGTTTTTT. Protein product: CATSSGDGELFF.

CDR3 protein: CASSVGLATGELFF. CDR3 nucleotides: TGTGCCAGCAGCGTAGGGCTTGCCACCGGGGAGCTGTTTTTT. The chain carries TRBV9 and TRBJ2-2; D call uncertain. Trimming stripped 0 bases from V and 4 bases from J, with 7 bases between. The CDR3 sequence is 14 residues long. Germline V gives CDR1 SGDLS, CDR2 YYNGEE.

The genes are TRBV5-1 and TRBJ2-1; 10 nucleotides align to TRBD1. The germline V gene has CDR1 SGHRS and CDR2 YFSETQ. J was trimmed by 7 bases and V by 0 bases; bases with no gene match: 1. The CDR3 is made up of 14 amino acids. CDR3 residues: CASSLGGQGNEQFF. CDR3 nucleotides: TGCGCCAGCAGCTTGGGGGGACAGGGGAATGAGCAGTTCTTC.

This clone is termed medium-sized. The chain is built from TRBV6-6 and TRBJ2-1; 7 bases match TRBD1. The CDR3 runs 14 residues. From germline, CDR1 is MNHNY and CDR2 SVGAGI (reference sequence). Trimming took 2 bases from V and 4 from J; bases not matched to a gene: 2. The CDR3 coding sequence is TGTGCCAGCAGTTACGAGACAGGGTACAATGAGCAGTTCTTC. Its translation is CASSYETGYNEQFF.

The chain joins TRBV6-5 to TRBJ1-2; D gene unclear. Germline values: CDR1 MNHEY, CDR2 SVGAGI. CDR3 size: 15 residues. V lost 4 bases and J 0 bases, leaving 12 bases between the germline ends. The CDR3 loop is CASSSARGSNYGYTF. In DNA, the CDR3 is TGTGCCAGCAGTTCGGCCCGGGGATCTAACTATGGCTACACCTTC.

For this clone: This specimen includes other DNA sequences encoding the same CDR3. CDR3 sequence reads: CASSVVAGELFF. The CDR3 DNA sequence: TGTGCCAGCAGCGTTGTCGCCGGGGAGCTGTTTTTT. The chain uses TRBV9 and TRBJ2-2, with D unclear. Germline assignment: CDR1 SGDLS and CDR2 YYNGEE. The V and J ends lost 2 bases and 6 bases respectively, with 5 bases between them. There are 12 residues in the CDR3.

In this sample, this clone turned up once. This sequence joins TRBV21-1 and TRBJ1-2. TRBV21-1 is deemed a pseudogene. The CDR3 is 15 amino acids. CDR3 in DNA: TGTGCCAGCAGCAAAGCCCCGGCGAGGAACTATGGCTACACCTTC. Translated: CASSKAPARNYGYTF.

Comments on this clone: Other DNA sequences of this sample code for an identical CDR3. V and J are TRBV9 and TRBJ2-1, with 8 bases fitting TRBD2. The ends lost 2 bases at V and 3 bases at J; junction bases unmatched: 4. The germline gives CDR1 SGDLS, CDR2 YYNGEE. CDR3 length: 15 residues. CDR3 loop: CASSVAGGSYNEQFF. Written as DNA, the CDR3 is TGTGCCAGCAGCGTCGCGGGGGGCAGCTACAATGAGCAGTTCTTC.